The text below deals with one T cell receptor (beta chain). Germline assignment: CDR1 LNHDA and CDR2 SQIVND (reference sequence). Trimming left V 3 bases short and J 5 bases short, with 13 bases between. The CDR3 length is 14 residues. This sample was included in a study of T cell responses to AZD1222 COVID-19 vaccine. Sequencing used immunoSEQ multiplex PCR; TCRdb keeps in-frame clones, though not all of them. The table has 110,000 to 150,000 clones, roughly 90% seen once; the top ten hold more than 3.5%. The chain combines TRBV19 with TRBJ2-5, with no clear D. This TCR was recovered from an adult in good health. The sequences come from peripheral blood, collected on day 0 of AZD1222 vaccination. Here the CDR3 reads CASSISGLSETQYF. The CDR3 nucleotides read TGTGCCAGTAGTATTTCCGGGCTGTCGGAGACCCAGTACTTC.